The source of this T cell receptor (beta chain) is a study of cytomegalovirus exposure and HLA in healthy donors. The PCR contained 60 Vbeta and 13 Jbeta primers. Generated by immunoSEQ multiplex PCR, the TCRdb table keeps only in-frame clones and is missing some. The sample data list roughly 120,000 clones. Regarding the study as a whole: Clonal expansion, a later analysis showed, was greater in HLA-associated TCR beta chains than in equally common others.

The CDR3 runs to 14 residues. Trimming removed 5 bases from V and 1 base from J; junction bases left unmatched: 1. Germline loops: CDR1 SNHLY, CDR2 FYNNEI. As concerns this clone: The target antigen is unknown.

This rearrangement joins TRBV2 to TRBJ2-3; TRBD2 matches 9 bases. The source of this sequence is a man in his forties in good health and CMV-seronegative. Sequenced input: PBMCs. In DNA, the CDR3 is TGTGCCAGCAGTTGGACTAGCGGCACAGATACGCAGTATTTT. Its protein product is CASSWTSGTDTQYF.